Listed here is a single T cell receptor (beta chain). The antigen it binds to is not known. The sample holds no much larger clone one base away, and base qualities are not on file. Spanning cysteine to phenylalanine, the CDR3 consists of 17 amino acids. Only CDR3 DNA remains: 51 bases, in frame from the first base. Looking up the germline V gene yields CDR1 SGHRS and CDR2 YFSETQ. Compared with germline, V lacks 3 bases and J lacks 1 base; bases without a gene match: 9. This specimen belongs to a study of T cell responses to AZD1222 COVID-19 vaccine (dated by TCRdb to the early 2020s). As for the study more broadly: AZD1222 recipients whose second dose came at about 4 weeks and those whose second dose came at about 12 weeks were combined into one group, since spike-specific TCR depth and breadth did not differ between the two schedules. TCR sequencing was performed for roughly 250 trial participants, of whom 207 were given two doses of AZD1222 and around 26 were given two doses of MenACWY control vaccine. Trial participants were enrolled by age into subgroups of 18-55, 56-69 and 70-plus years, and roughly 150, 30 and 60 TCR-sequenced participants, respectively, were included in these subgroups.

The CDR3 regions of human TCRbeta chains were analyzed by immunosequencing. From the authors' description of their analysis: Repertoire TCRs were checked for matches against a reference library of SARS-CoV-2-specific TCRs that had been generated using the MIRA antigen-specificity platform. Breadth was defined as the fraction of unique TCRs that were SARS-CoV-2-associated. Depth was defined as the fraction of total T cells that were SARS-CoV-2-associated. Each spike-specific TCR was assigned to its reactive spike region and to a CD4 or CD8 class using the MIRA data. Log10-transformed breadth and depth values were compared by one-way ANOVA with Sidak's multiple comparisons tests. Imported from immuneACCESS, the table was reduced by TCRdb to in-frame sequences with V and J called. These copies leave out some clones; in studies compared against another copy, an unresolved V gene accounts for under half, and the cause of the remainder is not known. That table furnishes V, J and clone size, whereas the DNA furnished D and trimming. The sample table contains over 100,000 clones; only one count was recorded for approximately 89% of them. The ten largest clonotypes hold approximately 4.2% of the sample.

The time point label for this specimen denotes: baseline before first vaccination. The vaccinee samples were drawn from two UK trials, COV001 and COV002, one of which was a single-blind randomized controlled phase 2/3 trial testing AZD1222 (ChAdOx1 nCoV-19) in healthy adults. For TCRbeta chain sequencing, PBMC samples from trial participants were taken at day 0 and at day 28 after the second dose. Study-wide findings and limitations: The whole spike protein was spanned by vaccine-associated CD4 TCRs, and dominant responses were seen in regions 160-218 and 743-854. Participants were mostly white British and included more females than males, and it was suggested by the authors that clonal diversity may have been underestimated. No day 14 peak-response samples were available, so repertoires were characterized only after the peak T cell response. Epitopes outside the regions mutated in the B.1.351 and B.1.1.7 variants were reportedly recognized by nearly half of the unique spike-specific TCRs. A significant rise in spike-specific TCR breadth and depth was observed after two AZD1222 doses relative to day 0 and relative to MenACWY recipients. In the small 56-69-year group, the increase in depth fell short of significance, most likely because of low power. Conclusions about previously exposed vaccinees are limited because only five to seven AZD1222 recipients were SARS-CoV-2 seropositive at baseline.

This receptor was obtained from an adult in good health. The chain employs TRBV5-1 and TRBJ1-1; TRBD1 fits 10 bases in the junction. The source was peripheral blood, collected on day 0 of AZD1222 vaccination. The CDR3 protein sequence reads: CASSYSPGTGENTEAFF. The DNA sequence follows: TGCGCCAGCAGCTACAGTCCCGGGACAGGGGAGAACACTGAAGCTTTCTTT.